These T cell receptor beta chains were read from a single sample in a study of blood T cell repertoires in COVID-19. The protocol was immunoSEQ multiplex PCR, while the TCRdb copy is restricted to in-frame clones and leaves out a portion. Of 200,000 to 250,000 clones listed, 87% are singletons. The specimen was PBMCs or T cells enriched from blood (not recorded which). These TCRs come from a woman aged 25 to 39 with acute COVID-19. Both conserved end residues are part of each CDR3. The D gene is left open where the match is weak. The size field is filled for only some rows; it gives once, few, many or a size class.

cdr3_aa | cdr3_nt | v_call | d_call | clone_size | cdr3_length | j_call
CASTTLAGSNEQFF | TGTGCCAGCACCACCCTAGCGGGGAGCAATGAGCAGTTCTTC | TRBV6-5 | TRBD2 | . | 14 | TRBJ2-1
CASSQVTGELFF | TGTGCCAGCTCCCAGGTGACCGGGGAGCTGTTTTTT | TRBV5-5 | . | . | 12 | TRBJ2-2
CASSYKPNYGYTF | TGTGCCAGCAGTTACAAGCCCAACTATGGCTACACCTTC | TRBV6-5 | . | . | 13 | TRBJ1-2
CASSRSGTANSPLHF | TGTGCCAGCAGTCGATCCGGGACAGCAAATTCACCCCTCCACTTT | TRBV6-6 | TRBD1 | once | 15 | TRBJ1-6
CASSLDSFDGYTF | TGTGCCAGCAGCCTCGACAGCTTCGATGGCTACACCTTC | TRBV7-9 | . | . | 13 | TRBJ1-2
CASSPAKEETQYF | TGTGCCAGCAGCCCAGCCAAGGAGGAGACCCAGTACTTC | TRBV11-2 | . | . | 13 | TRBJ2-5
CAAEVAGTDTQYF | TGTGCTGCAGAGGTAGCGGGGACAGATACGCAGTATTTT | TRBV5-4 | TRBD2 | . | 13 | TRBJ2-3
CASSFRENYGYTF | TGTGCCAGCAGTTTTAGGGAGAACTATGGCTACACCTTC | TRBV27 | . | . | 13 | TRBJ1-2
CASGPGGETDTQYF | TGCGCCAGCGGACCAGGGGGTGAGACAGATACGCAGTATTTT | TRBV5-1 | TRBD1 | . | 14 | TRBJ2-3
CASRKDRYSSYEQYF | TGTGCCAGCAGGAAAGACAGGTACAGCTCCTACGAGCAGTACTTC | TRBV2 | . | . | 15 | TRBJ2-7
CASSILVDRDNGYTF | TGTGCCAGTAGTATACTTGTCGATCGGGACAATGGCTACACCTTC | TRBV19 | . | . | 15 | TRBJ1-2
CASSGAQGTMYNSPLHF | TGTGCCAGCAGCGGGGCACAGGGGACAATGTATAATTCACCCCTCCACTTT | TRBV7-8 | TRBD1 | . | 17 | TRBJ1-6
CASSFGLAGTGELFF | TGTGCCAGCAGCTTCGGCCTAGCGGGCACCGGGGAGCTGTTTTTT | TRBV7-9 | TRBD2 | . | 15 | TRBJ2-2
CAIRAGILREQFF | TGTGCCATCAGGGCGGGCATTCTTCGAGAGCAGTTCTTC | TRBV10-3 | . | . | 13 | TRBJ2-1
CASSHDFYYEQYF | TGTGCCAGCAGTCATGACTTCTACTACGAGCAGTACTTC | TRBV7-2 | . | . | 13 | TRBJ2-7
CASSLGGGGPYNEQFF | TGTGCCAGCAGCTTAGGGGGCGGGGGCCCGTACAATGAGCAGTTCTTC | TRBV11-3 | . | . | 16 | TRBJ2-1
CASSLRLEGYSNQPQHF | TGTGCCAGCAGCTTGCGTCTGGAGGGTTATAGCAATCAGCCCCAGCATTTT | TRBV5-6 | . | . | 17 | TRBJ1-5
CASGQGSNTGELFF | TGTGCCAGCGGACAGGGGTCCAACACCGGGGAGCTGTTTTTT | TRBV6-5 | TRBD1 | . | 14 | TRBJ2-2
CASSLVALTDTQYF | TGCGCCAGCAGCTTGGTCGCACTCACAGATACGCAGTATTTT | TRBV5-1 | . | . | 14 | TRBJ2-3
CASSPGPIGNSPLHF | TGTGCCAGCAGTCCAGGGCCCATCGGTAATTCACCCCTCCACTTT | TRBV2 | . | once | 15 | TRBJ1-6
CASSLEASNQPQHF | TGTGCCAGCAGCTTAGAAGCCAGCAATCAGCCCCAGCATTTT | TRBV6-2/TRBV6-3 | . | . | 14 | TRBJ1-5
CASSEEDSILSGEAFF | TGTGCCAGCAGCGAAGAGGACAGCATCTTGTCCGGTGAAGCTTTCTTT | TRBV9 | . | . | 16 | TRBJ1-1
CASSRIGTAEAFF | TGTGCCAGCAGCAGAATCGGGACAGCTGAAGCTTTCTTT | TRBV5-6 | TRBD1 | . | 13 | TRBJ1-1
CASSQELPGKQPQHF | TGCGCCAGCAGCCAAGAATTGCCAGGCAAACAGCCCCAGCATTTT | TRBV4-3 | . | . | 15 | TRBJ1-5
CASSLPRGSYGYTF | TGTGCCAGCAGCTTACCCCGGGGAAGCTATGGCTACACCTTC | TRBV11-2 | . | . | 14 | TRBJ1-2
CASSPRATNTGELFF | TGTGCCAGCAGTCCCCGAGCAACGAACACCGGGGAGCTGTTTTTT | TRBV6-4 | . | . | 15 | TRBJ2-2
CSASTGSYSNQPQHF | TGCAGTGCTAGTACAGGGAGCTATAGCAATCAGCCCCAGCATTTT | TRBV20-1 | . | . | 15 | TRBJ1-5
CATSDHRTGELFF | TGTGCCACCAGTGATCACAGGACCGGGGAGCTGTTTTTT | TRBV24-1 | . | . | 13 | TRBJ2-2
CASSIGTENTEAFF | TGTGCCAGTAGTATCGGGACAGAGAACACTGAAGCTTTCTTT | TRBV19 | TRBD1 | . | 14 | TRBJ1-1
CASSQEAGDNTGELFF | TGTGCCAGCAGCCAAGAAGCGGGAGACAACACCGGGGAGCTGTTTTTT | TRBV3-1/TRBV3-2 | TRBD2 | . | 16 | TRBJ2-2
CASSEVGQVSEQYF | TGCGCCAGCAGTGAAGTTGGACAGGTTTCCGAGCAGTACTTC | TRBV10-2 | TRBD1 | . | 14 | TRBJ2-7
CASSYSTGYGYTF | TGTGCCAGCAGTTACTCGACAGGTTATGGCTACACCTTC | TRBV6-5 | . | . | 13 | TRBJ1-2
CASSLSGQGGGELFF | TGCGCCAGCAGCTTGTCCGGACAGGGAGGCGGGGAGCTGTTTTTT | TRBV5-1 | TRBD1 | . | 15 | TRBJ2-2
CASSIDSGTGYGYTF | TGTGCCAGTAGTATAGATTCGGGAACCGGCTATGGCTACACCTTC | TRBV19 | . | . | 15 | TRBJ1-2
CASSLGTGVSESSSYEQYF | TGTGCCAGCAGCTTAGGAACAGGAGTGAGTGAGAGCAGCTCCTACGAGCAGTACTTC | TRBV7-9 | . | . | 19 | TRBJ2-7
CAIGEGPTNSNQPQHF | TGTGCCATCGGGGAGGGGCCGACTAATAGCAATCAGCCCCAGCATTTT | TRBV10-3 | . | . | 16 | TRBJ1-5
CASSYPTFQETQYF | TGTGCCAGCAGTTATCCGACATTCCAAGAGACCCAGTACTTC | TRBV6-2/TRBV6-3 | . | . | 14 | TRBJ2-5
CASSYSPPGVGYEQYF | TGTGCCAGCAGTTACTCCCCACCGGGGGTAGGGTACGAGCAGTACTTC | TRBV6-5 | . | . | 16 | TRBJ2-7
CASSTYTGTGRINEQFF | TGTGCCAGTAGTACCTACACCGGGACAGGGAGAATCAATGAGCAGTTCTTC | TRBV19 | TRBD1 | . | 17 | TRBJ2-1
CASSQGARGGYGYTF | TGCGCCAGCAGCCAAGGAGCCAGGGGTGGGTATGGCTACACCTTC | TRBV4-1 | . | . | 15 | TRBJ1-2
CASSLRRYYGYTF | TGTGCCAGCAGCTTGAGGAGGTACTATGGCTACACCTTC | TRBV5-6 | . | . | 13 | TRBJ1-2
CASGPDRGTNEKLFF | TGTGCTAGTGGCCCAGACAGGGGGACTAATGAAAAACTGTTTTTT | TRBV12-5 | TRBD1 | . | 15 | TRBJ1-4
CAISSGASGGSSSYNEQFF | TGTGCCATCTCTTCTGGGGCTAGCGGGGGGTCAAGCTCCTACAATGAGCAGTTCTTC | TRBV10-3 | TRBD2 | . | 19 | TRBJ2-1
CASSPNTITMEGYTF | TGTGCCAGCAGCCCCAACACGATAACTATGGAGGGCTACACCTTC | TRBV9 | . | . | 15 | TRBJ1-2
CASSRGGNTEAFF | TGCGCCAGCAGTAGAGGGGGGAACACTGAAGCTTTCTTT | TRBV5-1 | . | . | 13 | TRBJ1-1
CSVRTAGTGRNYGYTF | TGCAGCGTTCGTACAGCGGGGACAGGGCGTAACTATGGCTACACCTTC | TRBV29-1 | TRBD1 | . | 16 | TRBJ1-2
CASRGTGGSEAFF | TGTGCCAGCAGGGGGACAGGGGGATCTGAAGCTTTCTTT | TRBV7-9 | TRBD1 | . | 13 | TRBJ1-1
CASSWGPGELFF | TGTGCCAGCAGCTGGGGGCCCGGGGAGCTGTTTTTT | TRBV27 | . | once | 12 | TRBJ2-2
CASSYTGGSQPQHF | TGTGCCAGCAGTTACACAGGGGGCAGTCAGCCCCAGCATTTT | TRBV6-6 | TRBD1 | . | 14 | TRBJ1-5
CASSFAGNSYEQYF | TGTGCCAGCAGCTTTGCGGGGAACTCCTACGAGCAGTACTTC | TRBV11-2 | . | many | 14 | TRBJ2-7
CASSVTGFNQPQHF | TGCGCCAGCAGCGTAACAGGGTTCAATCAGCCCCAGCATTTT | TRBV4-1 | . | . | 14 | TRBJ1-5
CASSLTVPYNSPLHF | TGTGCCAGTAGTTTAACAGTGCCCTATAATTCACCCCTCCACTTT | TRBV19 | . | . | 15 | TRBJ1-6
CASSPSQGNQPQHF | TGTGCCAGCTCACCTTCACAGGGGAATCAGCCCCAGCATTTT | TRBV18 | TRBD1 | . | 14 | TRBJ1-5
CASNEYRRSYNSPLHF | TGTGCCAGCAACGAATACCGGAGGTCCTATAATTCACCCCTCCACTTT | TRBV5-8 | . | . | 16 | TRBJ1-6
CASSLIQKNTEAFF | TGTGCCAGCAGCTTAATACAGAAGAACACTGAAGCTTTCTTT | TRBV7-8 | . | . | 14 | TRBJ1-1
CASSSNGGEHEQYF | TGTGCCAGTTCCTCAAACGGGGGTGAGCACGAGCAGTACTTC | TRBV6-5 | . | . | 14 | TRBJ2-7
CASSENSLSGELFF | TGTGCCAGCAGTGAAAACAGTCTGTCCGGGGAGCTGTTTTTT | TRBV6-1 | . | . | 14 | TRBJ2-2
CASSPPGQGRSTEAFF | TGTGCCAGCTCACCACCGGGACAGGGTAGGAGCACTGAAGCTTTCTTT | TRBV18 | TRBD1 | few | 16 | TRBJ1-1
CASSLSRGSKGGENTEAFF | TGTGCCAGCAGTTTATCGCGGGGCTCCAAAGGTGGGGAGAACACTGAAGCTTTCTTT | TRBV27 | . | . | 19 | TRBJ1-1
CAWSVGTGIRQPQHF | TGTGCCTGGAGTGTAGGGACAGGGATAAGACAGCCCCAGCATTTT | TRBV30 | TRBD1 | . | 15 | TRBJ1-5